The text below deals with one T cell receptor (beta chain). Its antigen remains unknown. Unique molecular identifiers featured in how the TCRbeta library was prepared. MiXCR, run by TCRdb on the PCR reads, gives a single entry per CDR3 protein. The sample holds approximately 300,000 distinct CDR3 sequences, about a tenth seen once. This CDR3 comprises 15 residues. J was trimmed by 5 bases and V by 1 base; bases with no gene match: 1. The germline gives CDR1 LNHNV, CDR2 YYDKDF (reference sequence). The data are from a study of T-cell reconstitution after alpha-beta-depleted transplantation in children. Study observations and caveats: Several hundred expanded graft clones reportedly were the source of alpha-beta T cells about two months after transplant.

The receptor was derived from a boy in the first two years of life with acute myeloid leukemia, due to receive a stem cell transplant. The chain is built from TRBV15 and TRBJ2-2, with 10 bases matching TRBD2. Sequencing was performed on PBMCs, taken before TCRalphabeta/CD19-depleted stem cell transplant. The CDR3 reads CATSRGLAGTGELFF. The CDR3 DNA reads TGTGCCACCAGCAGAGGACTAGCGGGTACCGGGGAGCTGTTTTTT.